One and the same sample provided the 10 T cell receptor beta chains below, sequenced in a study of T-cell reconstitution after alpha-beta-depleted transplantation in children. TCRbeta library preparation incorporated unique molecular identifiers. TCRdb analysed the PCR reads with MiXCR anew, one entry per CDR3 protein. Counted here are fewer than 550,000 distinct CDR3 sequences, around 9.9% occurring once; the ten biggest clones make up over 4.5%. The sample in question was PBMCs from the stem cell graft donor, obtained from the stem cell graft. The receptors originated from a human donor who donated a stem cell graft to a child with acute myeloid leukemia.

This clonotype was recorded a few times. The chain is built from TRBV24-1 and TRBJ2-5, with unresolved D. The CDR3 contains 13 residues. Germline V gives CDR1 KGHDR, CDR2 SFDVKD. Trimming removed 4 bases from V and 3 bases from J, with 8 bases in between. In nucleotides, the CDR3 is TGTGCCACCAGTGACACAGTCAAAGAGACCCAGTACTTC. It is translated as CATSDTVKETQYF.

This chain joins TRBV5-1 and TRBJ2-2, with 11 bases matching TRBD1. The CDR3 has 17 amino acids. Germline V gene lookup returns CDR1 SGHRS and CDR2 YFSETQ. V shed 0 bases and J 6 bases; nucleotides not matched to a gene: 7. The CDR3 reads CASSLGRTGGAAGELFF. The CDR3 nucleotides are TGCGCCAGCAGCTTGGGCCGGACAGGGGGCGCGGCCGGGGAGCTGTTTTTT.

This clonotype was observed a handful of times. The chain couples TRBV19 to TRBJ2-1; 10 bases agree with TRBD2. This CDR3 is 16 amino acids long. Germline assignment: CDR1 LNHDA and CDR2 SQIVND (reference sequence). V shed 3 bases and J 4 bases; nucleotides not matched to a gene: 6. The CDR3 nucleotides read TGTGCCAGTAGTATTCAACTAGCGGGAAAGTACAATGAGCAGTTCTTC. It codes for CASSIQLAGKYNEQFF.

The chain carries TRBV7-2 and TRBJ2-5; D is unresolved. Trimming stripped 3 bases from V and 2 bases from J, with 10 bases between. CDR3 length: 14 amino acids. CDR1 SGHTA and CDR2 FQGNSA come from the germline V gene. CDR3 sequence (DNA): TGTGCCAGCAGCTTCCAAGAAGGGCAAGAGACCCAGTACTTC. It yields the protein CASSFQEGQETQYF.

This clonotype appeared a few times. The chain employs TRBV29-1 and TRBJ2-1, with 13 nucleotides matching TRBD2. V dropped 6 bases and J dropped 3; count of bases not matched to a gene: 5. CDR1 and CDR2 (germline): SQVTM, ANQGSEA. CDR3 length: 15 amino acids. CDR3 sequence: CSVNGLAGVYNEQFF. DNA of the CDR3: TGCAGCGTGAACGGACTAGCGGGAGTCTACAATGAGCAGTTCTTC.

Only a few counts were recorded for this clonotype. The chain joins TRBV27 to TRBJ2-6; a weak D match, TRBD1 (5 bases). V was pared by 7 bases and J by 2 bases, with 15 bases between. The CDR3 consists of 16 residues. Germline V gene sequence: CDR1 MNHEY, CDR2 SMNVEV (reference sequence). The chain's CDR3 is CASTALGAAGANVLTF. The CDR3 DNA reads as TGTGCCAGCACCGCCCTAGGGGCAGCTGGGGCCAACGTCCTGACTTTC.

The V gene is TRBV25-1, the J gene TRBJ2-2, with D unclear. The germline V gene encodes CDR1 MGHDK and CDR2 SYGVNS. Between the trimmed V and J ends, which lost 4 bases and 2 bases, there was a span of 17 bases. CDR3 size: 17 residues. CDR3 protein: CASSGTPGGGNTGELFF. The CDR3 coding sequence is TGTGCCAGCAGTGGCACCCCGGGTGGCGGTAACACCGGGGAGCTGTTTTTT. The whole variable domain, filled in from reference TRBV25-1 and TRBJ2-2, reads EADIYQTPRYLVIGTGKKITLECSQTMGHDKMYWYQQDPGMELHLIHYSYGVNSTEKGDLSSESTVSRIRTEHFPLTLESARPSHTSQYLCASSGTPGGGNTGELFFGEGSRLTVL.

A few counts support this clonotype. The chain couples TRBV20-1 to TRBJ1-1; D gene uncertain. V was trimmed by 8 bases and J by 4 bases, leaving 11 bases between them. The length of the CDR3 is 11 residues. CDR1 and CDR2 (germline): DFQATT, SNEGSKA (reference sequence). Written as DNA, the CDR3 is TGCAGTCTTGGCAGCTCCACTGAAGCTTTCTTT. Its protein product is CSLGSSTEAFF.

This clonotype has a handful of counts. The chain has TRBV12-3 or TRBV12-4 and TRBJ1-1; D is possibly TRBD1 (6 bases). This CDR3 region has 15 residues. V gave up 6 bases and J gave up 0 bases, with 14 bases separating them. CDR3 residues: CASRPQGHMNTEAFF. CDR3 nucleotide sequence: TGTGCCAGCAGGCCACAGGGACATATGAACACTGAAGCTTTCTTT.

This clonotype has at least ten counts. The J gene is TRBJ2-3, the V gene TRBV2, with TRBD2 matching over 7 bases. CDR1 SNHLY and CDR2 FYNNEI come from the germline V gene. This CDR3 contains 16 residues. With V trimmed by 3 bases and J by 1 base, 7 bases remained unmatched. The CDR3 nucleotides read TGTGCCAGCAGTGACCTCAGCGGGACTGGCACAGATACGCAGTATTTT. This gives the protein CASSDLSGTGTDTQYF.